The sequence of this T cell receptor (beta chain) was determined in a study of immune evolution from preneoplasia to lung adenocarcinoma. The CDR3 is 14 residues long. J lost 7 bases, V lost 1 base, and 3 bases had no gene match. Per the germline V gene, CDR1 is LGHNT and CDR2 is FRNRAP. Between about 2013 and 2018, patients underwent resection in Japan or China. TCRdb keeps only in-frame clones here, not all; method: immunoSEQ multiplex PCR. Seen here are roughly 1,200 clones, roughly 87% observed once, and the top ten hold 7.7%. As to this clone: This sample also contains other DNA sequences that code for the same CDR3.

The rearrangement uses TRBV12-5 and TRBJ2-1; 8 bases are a match to TRBD2. Sequences were obtained from FFPE atypical adenomatous hyperplasia tissue from the lung. Described subset: atypical adenomatous hyperplasia (AAH), lung preneoplasia. The sequence was collected from a person aged 70 to 85 with lung adenocarcinoma. The CDR3 bases are TGTGCTAGTGGTTTGGGACTAGCGCGGAATGAGCAGTTCTTC. It translates to CASGLGLARNEQFF.